Presented here are 18 T cell receptor beta chains from one specimen sequenced in a study of shared clonotypes between healthy human individuals. CD45RO-negative cells were positively selected for CCR7, leaving out terminally differentiated effector memory CD45RA+ cells. Profiled with immunoSEQ multiplex PCR; TCRdb holds only in-frame clones, not every one. Among about 800,000 clones, roughly 96% were seen once, and the ten largest hold under 0.25%. The sample taken for sequencing was naive CD8+ T cells sorted from blood. The source is a young man in good health.

The gene calls are TRBV29-1 and TRBJ2-7; D ambiguous. V gave up 0 bases and J gave up 0 bases, with 9 bases separating them. Germline CDR1 is SQVTM and CDR2 is ANQGSEA. CDR3 length equals 14 residues. This chain's CDR3 is CSVEEQTSSYEQYF. In DNA, the CDR3 is TGCAGCGTTGAAGAGCAGACGAGCTCCTACGAGCAGTACTTC.

The chain has TRBV4-1 and TRBJ2-5; the D gene is possibly TRBD1 (6 bases). The CDR3 contains 16 residues. With 3 bases removed from V and 2 bases from J, the gap between germline ends came to 16 bases. In germline, CDR1 is MGHRA, CDR2 YSYEKL. The CDR3 nucleotides are TGCGCCAGCAGCCAGAGGCACCGGGACATACAAGAGACCCAGTACTTC. It translates to CASSQRHRDIQETQYF.

Regarding this clone: Other DNA sequences in this sample translate to the same CDR3. The CDR3 region is CASSRTGYTEAFF. The CDR3 region has the DNA TGTGCCAGTAGCAGGACAGGCTACACTGAAGCTTTCTTT. The chain carries TRBV19 and TRBJ1-1; 7 bases agree with TRBD1. This CDR3 has 13 residues. Trimming removed 6 bases from V and 3 bases from J; junction bases left unmatched: 4. Germline V gene data show CDR1 as LNHDA and CDR2 as SQIVND (reference sequence).

The chain employs TRBV9 and TRBJ2-2, with D perhaps matching TRBD2 (6 bases). The CDR3 extends over 16 amino acids. With 3 bases removed from V and 4 bases from J, the gap between germline ends came to 16 bases. CDR1 and CDR2 from the germline V gene are SGDLS and YYNGEE. CDR3: CASSDLGLTSTGELFF. CDR3 sequence (DNA): TGTGCCAGCAGCGATCTAGGTCTGACTAGCACCGGGGAGCTGTTTTTT.

The chain uses TRBV7-9 and TRBJ1-3; D is perhaps TRBD1 (5 bases). The V end lost 5 bases, the J end lost 5 bases, and 19 bases lay between the germline ends. The CDR3 has 16 residues. Per germline, CDR1 SEHNR and CDR2 FQNEAQ (reference sequence). CDR3 protein: CASSPNIGARRNTIYF. CDR3 DNA: TGTGCCAGCAGCCCAAATATCGGGGCTCGAAGAAACACCATATATTTT.

The chain combines TRBV6-4 with TRBJ2-3; 10 bases are shared with TRBD2. V lost 11 bases and J lost 5; bases outside the gene matches: 16. Germline V CDR1 and CDR2: MRHNA, SNTAGT. The CDR3 length is 16 residues. The CDR3 DNA reads TGTGCCTGTCTGAGGGCTAGCGGGAGACAGGGAGATACGCAGTATTTT. Its protein is CACLRASGRQGDTQYF.

The rearrangement joins TRBV7-9 to TRBJ2-1; D might be TRBD2 (6 bases). Deletions cut 5 bases from V and 7 bases from J, with 24 bases between. The CDR3 runs 17 residues. The germline gives CDR1 SEHNR, CDR2 FQNEAQ (reference sequence). CDR3 loop: CASSPKLGALAKNEQFF. CDR3 sequence (DNA): TGTGCCAGCAGCCCCAAACTAGGAGCGCTAGCGAAAAATGAGCAGTTCTTC.

This chain joins TRBV9 and TRBJ2-5, with D possibly matching TRBD1 (6 bases). Trimming pared 0 bases from V and 5 bases from J, leaving 11 bases between. The CDR3 runs 14 residues. Germline values: CDR1 SGDLS, CDR2 YYNGEE. CDR3 in amino acids: CASSVAGVDETQYF. Written as DNA, the CDR3 is TGTGCCAGCAGCGTAGCAGGGGTCGATGAGACCCAGTACTTC.

V gene TRBV27 combines with J gene TRBJ1-5, with D unresolved. Trimming cost V 5 bases and J 4 bases, with 9 bases left between them. The CDR3 runs to 13 residues. CDR1 is MNHEY, CDR2 SMNVEV, per germline (reference sequence). CDR3 protein: CASSHLGNQPQHF. In DNA, the CDR3 is TGTGCCAGCAGTCACCTCGGGAATCAGCCCCAGCATTTT.

The chain recombines TRBV5-4 with TRBJ2-7; a possible D gene is TRBD2 (6 bases). CDR3 length: 13 amino acids. V was cut by 4 bases and J by 2 bases, with 10 bases left in between. Germline V gene sequence: CDR1 SGHNT, CDR2 YYREEE (reference sequence). CDR3 DNA sequence: TGTGCCAGCAGCCCCAGCGGGCCCTACGAGCAGTACTTC. It yields the protein CASSPSGPYEQYF.

A word on this clone: The same CDR3 can be traced to other DNA sequences in this sample. This chain joins TRBV11-2 and TRBJ2-7; D not certain. Trimming removed 3 bases from V and 4 bases from J, with 10 bases in between. Germline CDR1 SGHAT, CDR2 FQNNGV. This CDR3 region has 13 residues. CDR3 in amino acids: CASSLGPSYEQYF. The CDR3 coding sequence is TGTGCCAGCAGCTTGGGTCCCTCGTACGAGCAGTACTTC.

This clone has more than one count but fewer than ten. The J gene is TRBJ2-7, the V gene TRBV6-1; the D is unclear. This CDR3 spans 13 amino acids. Between the trimmed V and J ends, which lost 3 bases and 0 bases, there was a span of 6 bases. Germline CDR1 MNHNS, CDR2 SASEGT. CDR3 loop: CASSDFLSYEQYF. CDR3 coding DNA: TGTGCCAGCAGTGACTTCCTCTCCTACGAGCAGTACTTC.

CDR3 DNA sequence: TGTGCCACCTTCCAGCCAGGCCCGAACACCGGGGAGCTGTTTTTT. It is translated as CATFQPGPNTGELFF. V usage is TRBV27 and J usage is TRBJ2-2; D not certain. The CDR3 totals 15 residues. Trimming shortened V by 10 bases and J by 0 bases, and 15 bases separated the two germline ends. CDR1 is MNHEY, CDR2 SMNVEV, per germline (reference sequence).

The gene calls are TRBV28 and TRBJ2-1; TRBD2 agrees at 8 bases. CDR3 length equals 15 residues. The ends lost 10 bases at V and 5 bases at J; junction bases unmatched: 13. The germline V gene encodes CDR1 MDHEN and CDR2 SYDVKM. The CDR3 DNA follows: TGTGCCACCGAGTCGGGGGGGCCCCTAAACAATGAGCAGTTCTTC. Its protein product is CATESGGPLNNEQFF.

This chain links TRBV6-1 with TRBJ1-5, with D unclear. The germline CDR1 and CDR2 sequences are MNHNS and SASEGT. The CDR3 has 12 amino acids. V was clipped by 7 bases and J by 6 bases, with 10 bases between them. CDR3 sequence reads: CASKRSGQPQHF. DNA of the CDR3: TGTGCCAGCAAACGGTCGGGTCAGCCCCAGCATTTT.

The gene calls are TRBV5-1 and TRBJ1-2; the D gene is possibly TRBD1 (6 bases). Germline V gene sequence: CDR1 SGHRS, CDR2 YFSETQ. V was shortened by 4 bases and J by 7 bases, with 23 bases between the two germline ends. CDR3 size: 16 residues. For the CDR3, the DNA is TGCGCCAGCAGCAGGTTGGGAACAGGGCAGAGTGGTGGCTACACCTTC. Translating gives CASSRLGTGQSGGYTF. Full variable domain (missing parts from reference TRBV5-1 and TRBJ1-2): KAGVTQTPRYLIKTRGQQVTLSCSPISGHRSVSWYQQTPGQGLQFLFEYFSETQRNKGNFPGRFSGRQFSNSRSEMNVSTLELGDSALYLCASSRLGTGQSGGYTFGSGTRLTVV.

This chain uses TRBV5-1 with TRBJ1-1; D gene ambiguous. CDR3 length: 14 amino acids. CDR1 SGHRS and CDR2 YFSETQ come from the germline V gene. Trimming took off 4 bases at V and 1 base at J, with 11 bases between the two ends. The CDR3 DNA reads TGCGCCAGCAGCGGCGGGGTGGGGAACACTGAAGCTTTCTTT. Amino acids: CASSGGVGNTEAFF.

The rearrangement links TRBV9 to TRBJ2-2, with D tentatively TRBD1 (7 bases). The V gene lost 1 base and the J gene lost 4 bases, with 8 bases spanning the gap. Germline CDR1 SGDLS, CDR2 YYNGEE. The CDR3 spans 14 residues. The CDR3 DNA reads as TGTGCCAGCAGCGTACAGGGGGGCACCGGGGAGCTGTTTTTT. Encoded protein: CASSVQGGTGELFF.